This T cell receptor beta chain was profiled in a study of regulatory T cells in long-lasting Graves disease. Deletions cut 4 bases from V and 5 bases from J, with 18 bases between. CDR3 size: 15 residues. Per the germline V gene, CDR1 is SGHNT and CDR2 is YYREEE (reference sequence). Time point of the sample: newly diagnosed GD, antithyroid drugs for less than 3 months. The TCR library was prepared using RNA isolated from PBMCs. Construction of TCR beta libraries relied on iRepertoire HTBI primers and on Arm-PCR targeting CDR3 regions. TCRdb processed the multiplex PCR reads anew with MiXCR; each CDR3 protein has one entry. The table includes hundreds of thousands of distinct CDR3 sequences, approximately 15% detected once. The same data also contributed to another study, on T cells in Graves' hyperthyroidism and ophthalmopathy.

The chain has TRBV5-4 and TRBJ1-1; D uncertain. The starting material was peripheral blood mononuclear cells (PBMCs), obtained at new diagnosis, from a patient treated with antithyroid drugs. This TCR derives from a woman aged 30 to 39 with Graves disease. The CDR3 DNA reads TGTGCCAGCAGCCGCTCTTCGGCTACCTGGACTGAAGCTTTCTTT. Encoded protein: CASSRSSATWTEAFF.